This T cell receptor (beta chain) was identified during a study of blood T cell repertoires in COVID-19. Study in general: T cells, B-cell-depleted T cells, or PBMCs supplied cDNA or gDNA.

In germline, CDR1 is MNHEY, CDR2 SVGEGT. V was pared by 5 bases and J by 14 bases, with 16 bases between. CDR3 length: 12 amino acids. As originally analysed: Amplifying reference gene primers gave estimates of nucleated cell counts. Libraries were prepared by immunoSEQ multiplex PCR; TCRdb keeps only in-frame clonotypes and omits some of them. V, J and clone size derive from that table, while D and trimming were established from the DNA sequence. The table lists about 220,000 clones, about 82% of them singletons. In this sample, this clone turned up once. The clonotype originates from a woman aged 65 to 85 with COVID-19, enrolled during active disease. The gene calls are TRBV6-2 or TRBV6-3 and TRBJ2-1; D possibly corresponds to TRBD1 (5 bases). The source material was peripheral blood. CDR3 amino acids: CASSPDSLRKFF. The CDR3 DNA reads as TGTGCCAGCAGTCCAGACAGCCTTAGGAAGTTCTTC.